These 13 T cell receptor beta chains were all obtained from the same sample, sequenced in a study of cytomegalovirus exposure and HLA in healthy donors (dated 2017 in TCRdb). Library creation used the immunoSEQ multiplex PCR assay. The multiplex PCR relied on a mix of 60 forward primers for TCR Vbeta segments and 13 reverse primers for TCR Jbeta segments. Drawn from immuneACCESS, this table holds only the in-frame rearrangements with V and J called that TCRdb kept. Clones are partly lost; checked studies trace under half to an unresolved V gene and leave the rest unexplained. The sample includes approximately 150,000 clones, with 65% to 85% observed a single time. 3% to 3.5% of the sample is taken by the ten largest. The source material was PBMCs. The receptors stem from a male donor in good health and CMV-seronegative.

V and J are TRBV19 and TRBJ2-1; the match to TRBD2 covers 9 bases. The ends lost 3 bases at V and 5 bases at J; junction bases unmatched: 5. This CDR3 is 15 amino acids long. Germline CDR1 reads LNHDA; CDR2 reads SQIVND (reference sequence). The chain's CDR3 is CASSIGRGGDNEQFF. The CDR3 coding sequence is TGTGCCAGTAGTATTGGGCGGGGGGGAGACAATGAGCAGTTCTTC.

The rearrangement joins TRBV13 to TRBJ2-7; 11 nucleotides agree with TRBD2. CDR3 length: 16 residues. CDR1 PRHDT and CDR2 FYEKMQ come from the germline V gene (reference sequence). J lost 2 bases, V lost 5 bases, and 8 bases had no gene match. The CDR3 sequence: CASSPRGTSGPYEQYF. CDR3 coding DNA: TGTGCCAGCAGCCCCCGCGGGACTAGCGGCCCCTACGAGCAGTACTTC.

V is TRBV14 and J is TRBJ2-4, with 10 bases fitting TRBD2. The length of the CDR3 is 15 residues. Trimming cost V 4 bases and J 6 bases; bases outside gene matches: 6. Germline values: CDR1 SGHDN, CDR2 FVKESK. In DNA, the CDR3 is TGTGCCAGCAGCCCGGCTAGCGGGGGTAGAAACATTCAGTACTTC. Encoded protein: CASSPASGGRNIQYF.

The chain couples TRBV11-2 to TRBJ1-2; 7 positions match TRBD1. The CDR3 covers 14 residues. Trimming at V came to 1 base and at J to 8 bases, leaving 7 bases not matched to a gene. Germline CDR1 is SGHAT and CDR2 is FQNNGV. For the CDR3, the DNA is TGTGCCAGCAGCTTAGCTCCCAGGGGACAGGGCTACACCTTC. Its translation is CASSLAPRGQGYTF.

The DNA of the CDR3 is TGTGCCAGCAGCTTTAGCGGGATGGGCTACAATGAGCAGTTCTTC. Translating gives CASSFSGMGYNEQFF. The chain uses TRBV7-6 and TRBJ2-1, with 8 positions matching TRBD2. Trimming cost V 3 bases and J 3 bases; bases outside gene matches: 4. CDR1 is SGHVS, CDR2 FNYEAQ, per germline. This CDR3 contains 15 residues.

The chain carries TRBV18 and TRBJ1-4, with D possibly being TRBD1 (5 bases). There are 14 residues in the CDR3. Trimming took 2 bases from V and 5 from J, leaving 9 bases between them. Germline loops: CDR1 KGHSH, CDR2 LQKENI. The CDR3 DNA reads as TGTGCCAGCTCACCAGGGGCGGGGAATGAAAAACTGTTTTTT. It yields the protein CASSPGAGNEKLFF.

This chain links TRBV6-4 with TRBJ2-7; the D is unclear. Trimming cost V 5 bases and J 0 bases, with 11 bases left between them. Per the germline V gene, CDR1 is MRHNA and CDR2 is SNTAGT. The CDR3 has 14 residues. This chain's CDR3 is CASSYGRGSYEQYF. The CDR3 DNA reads TGTGCCAGCAGTTACGGCAGAGGCTCCTACGAGCAGTACTTC.

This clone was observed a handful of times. CDR3 residues: CASSLFDGSAYYGYTF. The CDR3 nucleotides are TGTGCCAGCAGCTTATTCGACGGGTCCGCCTACTATGGCTACACCTTC. The rearrangement uses TRBV7-9 and TRBJ1-2; D is unclear. With 2 bases removed from V and 3 bases from J, the gap between germline ends came to 16 bases. CDR3 length equals 16 residues. Per the germline V gene, CDR1 is SEHNR and CDR2 is FQNEAQ (reference sequence).

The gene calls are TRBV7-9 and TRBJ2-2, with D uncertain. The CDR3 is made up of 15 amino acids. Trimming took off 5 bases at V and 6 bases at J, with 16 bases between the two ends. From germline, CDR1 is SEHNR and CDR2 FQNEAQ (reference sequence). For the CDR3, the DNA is TGTGCCAGCAGCCCCACCCTAAATGGTGCCGGGGAGCTGTTTTTT. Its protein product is CASSPTLNGAGELFF.

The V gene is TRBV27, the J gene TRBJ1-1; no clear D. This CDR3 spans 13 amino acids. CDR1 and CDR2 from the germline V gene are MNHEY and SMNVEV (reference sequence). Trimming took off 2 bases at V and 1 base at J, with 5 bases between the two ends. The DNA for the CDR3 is TGTGCCAGCAGTTTAACAGAGAACACTGAAGCTTTCTTT. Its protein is CASSLTENTEAFF.

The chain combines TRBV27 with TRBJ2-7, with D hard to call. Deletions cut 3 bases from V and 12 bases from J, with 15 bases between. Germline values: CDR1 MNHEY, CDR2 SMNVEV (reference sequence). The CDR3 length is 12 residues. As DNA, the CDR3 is TGTGCCAGCAGTTTGAATGACTGTCTTCTGTACTTC. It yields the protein CASSLNDCLLYF.

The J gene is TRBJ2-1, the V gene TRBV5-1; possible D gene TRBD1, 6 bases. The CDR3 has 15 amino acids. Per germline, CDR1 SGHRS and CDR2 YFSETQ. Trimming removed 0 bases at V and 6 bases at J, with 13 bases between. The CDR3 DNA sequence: TGCGCCAGCAGCTTGGCTCAGGGGTCCCCCAATGAGCAGTTCTTC. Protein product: CASSLAQGSPNEQFF.

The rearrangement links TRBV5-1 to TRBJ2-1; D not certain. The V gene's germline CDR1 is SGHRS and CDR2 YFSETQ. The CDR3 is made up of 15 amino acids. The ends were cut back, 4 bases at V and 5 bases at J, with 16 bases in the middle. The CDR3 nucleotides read TGCGCCAGCAGCACTGACTTACGGAGTAACAATGAGCAGTTCTTC. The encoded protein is CASSTDLRSNNEQFF.